This T cell receptor (beta chain) was captured by sequencing in a study of blood T cells in healthy people across ages. This clonotype was counted only a few times. A second PCR of roughly 6 to 12 cycles used a sample-barcoded 5' primer and a J-beta primer mix. One entry per CDR3 protein results from TCRdb running MiXCR on the 5' RACE reads. The sample includes roughly 2 million distinct CDR3 sequences, approximately 50% of them seen just once. The germline CDR1 and CDR2 sequences are SGHTA and FQGTGA. The CDR3 contains 17 residues. V shed 1 base, J shed 2 bases, and the junction held 7 bases outside the gene matches.

The chain joins TRBV7-3 to TRBJ2-1, with 8 nucleotides matching TRBD1. This TCR came from a woman between 40 and 55 years old in good health. The specimen was blood. CDR3 DNA: TGTGCCAGCAGCTTAAATCAGGGGGCGTACACCTACAATGAGCAGTTCTTC. Encoded protein: CASSLNQGAYTYNEQFF.